This TCR beta chain was sequenced in a study of T cell clusters in autoimmune cytopenias. Findings and caveats of the study: TRB repertoire shifts in secondary cytopenia and chronic lymphocytic leukemia mostly reflected lymphoma, not autoimmunity.

One tube held mixed TRB-A and TRB-B primer pools for touch-down PCR. TCRdb reworked the multiplex PCR reads into one entry per CDR3 protein, no DNA. The sample table sets out a few hundred distinct CDR3 sequences. Each sample's input was 250 ng genomic DNA, some 40,000 genome equivalents. The CDR3 length is 16 residues. Germline CDR1 is LNHNV and CDR2 is YYDKDF (reference sequence). Points on this clonotype: Its matching antigen is unknown.

These same data were also listed under a study on T cell repertoires in aging, cancer and after chemotherapy. That source adds: In cancer patients, declining TCR diversity with age involved lost richness and lost evenness. In each cancer cohort, median generation probability increased across chemotherapy, suggesting thymic output rebounded.

V gene TRBV15 combines with J gene TRBJ1-1; no DNA is available, so the TRBD1 call from TCRdb remains unchecked. The specimen was peripheral blood. The TCR originated in a human donor with chronic lymphocytic leukemia. CDR3 sequence: CATSSTTGGQNTEAFF.